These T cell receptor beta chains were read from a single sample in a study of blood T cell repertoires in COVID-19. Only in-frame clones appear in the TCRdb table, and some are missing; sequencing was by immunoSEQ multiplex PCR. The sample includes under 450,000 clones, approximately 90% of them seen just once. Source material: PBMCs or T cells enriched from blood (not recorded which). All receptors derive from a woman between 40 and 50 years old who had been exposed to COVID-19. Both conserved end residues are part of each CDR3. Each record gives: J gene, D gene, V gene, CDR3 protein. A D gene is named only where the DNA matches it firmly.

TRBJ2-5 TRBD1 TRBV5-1 CASHEGQGAQETQYF
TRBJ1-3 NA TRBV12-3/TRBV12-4 CASSPTQGNTIYF
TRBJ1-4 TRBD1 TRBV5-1 CASSQSGQGRWGEKLFF
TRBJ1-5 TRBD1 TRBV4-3 CASSQEAGGGQPQHF
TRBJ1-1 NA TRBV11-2 CASSLGGLPEAFF
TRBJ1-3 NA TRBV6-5 CASRDTGGGNTIYF
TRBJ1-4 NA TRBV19 CASSITGFAANEKLFF
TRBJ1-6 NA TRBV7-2 CASSLDTFNSPLHF
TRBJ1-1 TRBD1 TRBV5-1 CASSPIVGQGRVRTEAFF
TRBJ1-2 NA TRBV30 CAWSPTVPIYGYTF
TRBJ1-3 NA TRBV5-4 CASSKSTETRNTIYF
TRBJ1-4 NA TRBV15 CATSGRGGAGNEKLFF
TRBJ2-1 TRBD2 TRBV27 CASSSRTRLNNEQFF
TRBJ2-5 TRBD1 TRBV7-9 CASSRDDRGAETQYF
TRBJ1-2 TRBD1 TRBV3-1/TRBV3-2 CASSPSLQGIYGYTF
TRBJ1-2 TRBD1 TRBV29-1 CSVGQGNYGYTF
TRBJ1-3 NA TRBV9 CASSTLGQTSGNTIYF
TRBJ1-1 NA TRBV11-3 CASSPNGTPNTEAFF
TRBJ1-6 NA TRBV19 CASSIGRGDDSPLHF
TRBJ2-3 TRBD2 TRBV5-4 CASSLQSRGVTDTQYF
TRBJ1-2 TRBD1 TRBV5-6 CASSPTGWDYGYTF
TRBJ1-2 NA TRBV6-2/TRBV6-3 CASSYSRTRGYTF
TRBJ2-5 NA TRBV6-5 CASTLEKTQYF
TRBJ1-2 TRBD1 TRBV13 CASSIPNTGQGGGYTF
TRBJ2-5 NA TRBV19 CASSMRLGGRSETQYF
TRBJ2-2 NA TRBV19 CASSWPVTNTGELFF
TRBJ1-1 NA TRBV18 CASSLPGSTEAFF
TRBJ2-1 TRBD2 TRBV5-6 CASSLRTSGGPVEQFF
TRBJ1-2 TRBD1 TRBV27 CASSLGISRGSDYGYTF
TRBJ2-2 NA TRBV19 CASSKRSGELFF
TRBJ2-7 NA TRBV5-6 CASSLGQSVSYEQYF
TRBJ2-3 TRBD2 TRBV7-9 CASSELAGADTQYF
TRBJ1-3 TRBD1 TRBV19 CASSPRQGAISGNTIYF
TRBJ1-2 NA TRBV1 CTSSQARRQNYYGYTF
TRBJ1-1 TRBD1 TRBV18 CASSPRSGQVGAFF
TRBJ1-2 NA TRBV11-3 CASSLRGGYGYTF
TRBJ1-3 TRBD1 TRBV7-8 CASSSQDRPSSGNTIYF
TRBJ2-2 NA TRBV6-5 CASTDRNTGELFF
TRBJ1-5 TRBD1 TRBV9 CASSAGQGASQPQHF
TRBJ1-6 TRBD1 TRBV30 CACSRRGLDNSPLHF
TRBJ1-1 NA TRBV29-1 CSVGSGTEAFF
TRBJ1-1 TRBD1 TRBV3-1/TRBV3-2 CASSQQGATEAFF
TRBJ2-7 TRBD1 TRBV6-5 CASSLGQDSGEQYF
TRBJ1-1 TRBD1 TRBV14 CASSRTGITEAFF
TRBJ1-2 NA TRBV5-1 CASSMEGYGYTF
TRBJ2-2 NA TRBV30 CAWSPEGGELFF
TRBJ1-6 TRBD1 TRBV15 CATSREGGQGVGANSPLHF
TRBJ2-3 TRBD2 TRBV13 CASSPGGFGADTQYF
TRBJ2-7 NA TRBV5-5 CASSLAHLSYEQYF
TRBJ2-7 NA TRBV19 CASRPTQDSYEQYF
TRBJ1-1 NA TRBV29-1 CSVEGLPFPGAFF
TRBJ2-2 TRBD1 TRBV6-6 CASSRQGSTTGELFF
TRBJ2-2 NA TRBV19 CASVAPPTDHNTGELFF
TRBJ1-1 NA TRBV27 CASSPSPVGTEAFF
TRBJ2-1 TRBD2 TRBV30 CAWSSGKQFF
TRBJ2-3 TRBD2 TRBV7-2 CASSNRLAGPDTQYF
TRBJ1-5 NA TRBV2 CASSENNRARRQPQHF